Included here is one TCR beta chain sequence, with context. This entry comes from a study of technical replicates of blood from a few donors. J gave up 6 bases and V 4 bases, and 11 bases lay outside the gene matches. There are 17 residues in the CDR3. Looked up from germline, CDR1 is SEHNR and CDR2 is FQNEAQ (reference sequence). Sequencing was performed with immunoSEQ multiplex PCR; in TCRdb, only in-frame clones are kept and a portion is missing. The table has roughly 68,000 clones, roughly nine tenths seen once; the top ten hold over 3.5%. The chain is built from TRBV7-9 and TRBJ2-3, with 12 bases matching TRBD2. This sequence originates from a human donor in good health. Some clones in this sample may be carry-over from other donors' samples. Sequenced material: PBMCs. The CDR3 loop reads CASSSPTSGGPKDTQYF. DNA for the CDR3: TGTGCCAGCAGCTCACCGACTAGCGGGGGACCGAAGGATACGCAGTATTTT. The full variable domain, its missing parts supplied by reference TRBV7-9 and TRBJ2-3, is DTGVSQNPRHKITKRGQNVTFRCDPISEHNRLYWYRQTLGQGPEFLTYFQNEAQLEKSRLLSDRFSAERPKGSFSTLEIQRTEQGDSAMYLCASSSPTSGGPKDTQYFGPGTRLTVL.